One and the same sample provided the 25 T cell receptor beta chains below, sequenced in a study of OX40 agonist ivuxolimab in advanced cancers. Generated by immunoSEQ multiplex PCR, the TCRdb table keeps only in-frame clones and is missing some. This table holds some 96,000 clones, over 75% found once. The source material was CD4+ or CD8+ T cells sorted from blood, sampled in a trial of the OX40 agonist ivuxolimab. Source of these receptors: an adult with an advanced solid tumor such as melanoma, head and neck, liver or kidney cancer.

The CDR3 loop reads CASSALGASSGELFF. CDR3 coding DNA: TGTGCCAGCAGCGCCTTGGGAGCTTCGAGTGGGGAGCTGTTTTTT. This chain links TRBV2 with TRBJ2-2; a weak D match, TRBD2 (5 bases). There are 15 residues in the CDR3. Trimming left V 6 bases short and J 8 bases short, with 19 bases between. The germline V gene has CDR1 SNHLY and CDR2 FYNNEI.

The J gene is TRBJ1-5, the V gene TRBV7-8; 9 bases are shared with TRBD1. V was clipped by 5 bases and J by 2 bases; unmatched bases: 7. This CDR3 is built from 16 residues. CDR1 and CDR2 (germline): SGHVS, FQNEAQ. The CDR3 DNA reads as TGTGCCAGCAGCCTCACAGGGGGCACGGGCAATCAGCCCCAGCATTTT. Translating gives CASSLTGGTGNQPQHF.

The V and J genes are TRBV2 and TRBJ1-2; D gene unclear. V was pared by 5 bases and J by 8 bases, with 18 bases between. Germline-derived CDR1 and CDR2 are SNHLY and FYNNEI. There are 14 residues in the CDR3. The CDR3, as DNA: TGTGCCAGCAGTTCCCGTAGGGTGGGATTAGGCTACACCTTC. Translating gives CASSSRRVGLGYTF.

J is TRBJ1-6 and V is TRBV2; 7 bases align to TRBD1. This CDR3 spans 14 amino acids. The germline gives CDR1 SNHLY, CDR2 FYNNEI. Trimming took 6 bases from V and 7 from J; bases not matched to a gene: 6. CDR3 bases: TGTGCCAGCAGGACGACAGGGAACAATTCACCCCTCCACTTT. Translating it yields CASRTTGNNSPLHF. The full variable domain, in which reference TRBV2 and TRBJ1-6 provide the parts outside the CDR3, is EPEVTQTPSHQVTQMGQEVILRCVPISNHLYFYWYRQILGQKVEFLVSFYNNEISEKSEIFDDQFSVERPDGSNFTLKIRSTKLEDSAMYFCASRTTGNNSPLHFGNGTRLTVT.

The rearrangement uses TRBV5-8 and TRBJ1-5; D may be TRBD1 (6 bases). Trimming took 1 base from V and 6 from J, leaving 8 bases between them. CDR3 length: 13 amino acids. Germline CDR1 and CDR2: SGHTS and YDEGEE. This chain's CDR3 is CASSLLRGQPQHF. CDR3 in DNA: TGTGCCAGCAGCTTGCTCAGGGGTCAGCCCCAGCATTTT.

This clone has only a few counts. This chain uses TRBV5-1 with TRBJ1-2; possible D gene TRBD1, 5 bases. The CDR3 contains 14 residues. Trimming stripped 4 bases from V and 4 bases from J, with 14 bases between. In germline, CDR1 is SGHRS, CDR2 YFSETQ. The CDR3: CASSAGAGSYGYTF. For the CDR3, the DNA is TGCGCCAGCAGCGCCGGGGCAGGGAGCTATGGCTACACCTTC.

This clone was seen more than once but under ten times. The chain recombines TRBV11-2 with TRBJ2-3; 7 bases are a match to TRBD2. J lost 6 bases, V lost 1 base, and 4 bases had no gene match. Germline V gene lookup returns CDR1 SGHAT and CDR2 FQNNGV. The CDR3 is made up of 14 amino acids. In DNA, the CDR3 is TGTGCCAGCAGCTTAGGGGGAGGGCCGGATACGCAGTATTTT. It specifies CASSLGGGPDTQYF.

The V gene is TRBV11-3, the J gene TRBJ2-4; 7 nucleotides agree with TRBD2. In germline, CDR1 is SGHNT, CDR2 YENEEA. This CDR3 spans 17 amino acids. The V gene end was trimmed by 1 base and the J gene end by 0 bases; junction bases not matched to a gene: 6. CDR3 DNA: TGTGCCAGCAGCTTAGGGGGGGGACCACTAGCCAAAAACATTCAGTACTTC. Residues: CASSLGGGPLAKNIQYF.

A few counts support this clone. The chain uses TRBV19 and TRBJ2-3; D unclear. The CDR3 runs 13 residues. Germline loops: CDR1 LNHDA, CDR2 SQIVND (reference sequence). The germline V and J ends were trimmed by 3 bases and 3 bases, with 7 bases remaining between them. The CDR3 sequence is CASSIKETDTQYF. The DNA of the CDR3 is TGTGCCAGTAGTATTAAGGAAACAGATACGCAGTATTTT. Based on the CDR3 plus reference TRBV19 and TRBJ2-3, the full variable domain is DGGITQSPKYLFRKEGQNVTLSCEQNLNHDAMYWYRQDPGQGLRLIYYSQIVNDFQKGDIAEGYSVSREKKESFPLTVTSAQKNPTAFYLCASSIKETDTQYFGPGTRLTVL.

V and J are TRBV30 and TRBJ1-1; D may be TRBD1 (6 bases). CDR3 length: 13 residues. Per germline, CDR1 GTSNPN and CDR2 SVGIG (reference sequence). CDR3 sequence: CASFWGQGTEAFF. Here the CDR3 DNA reads TGTGCGAGTTTCTGGGGGCAAGGCACTGAAGCTTTCTTT. The variable domain in full, completed from reference TRBV30 and TRBJ1-1, reads SQTIHQWPATLVQPVGSPLSLECTVEGTSNPNLYWYRQAAGRGLQLLFYSVGIGQISSEVPQNLSASRPQDRQFILSSKKLLLSDSGFYLCASFWGQGTEAFFGQGTRLTVV.

CDR3 amino acids: CASSYLAGGNYEQYF. The CDR3 bases are TGTGCCAGCAGTTACTTGGCGGGAGGAAACTACGAGCAGTACTTC. The gene calls are TRBV6-6 and TRBJ2-7, with TRBD2 matching 8 bases. Trimming removed 1 base from V and 3 bases from J; junction bases left unmatched: 5. The CDR3 spans 15 residues. CDR1 is MNHNY and CDR2 is SVGAGI in the germline V gene (reference sequence).

This clone was seen a single time. The chain uses TRBV10-3 and TRBJ2-7; the match to TRBD2 covers 12 bases. Losses at the gene ends were 6 bases for V and 6 bases for J; bases not matched to a gene: 6. The CDR3 extends over 14 amino acids. CDR1 and CDR2 from the germline V gene are ENHRY and SYGVKD. Written as DNA, the CDR3 is TGTGCCATCAGAGAACTAGCGGGGGGAGGCGAGCAGTACTTC. Translated: CAIRELAGGGEQYF.

The chain recombines TRBV11-2 with TRBJ2-3; no clear D gene. Germline CDR1 and CDR2: SGHAT and FQNNGV. The germline V and J ends were trimmed by 3 bases and 3 bases, with 1 base remaining between them. There are 11 residues in the CDR3. CDR3 DNA sequence: TGTGCCAGCAGCTTGACAGATACGCAGTATTTT. The encoded protein is CASSLTDTQYF.

The rearrangement joins TRBV7-2 to TRBJ2-5; the D call may be TRBD1 or TRBD2 (5 bases each). This CDR3 comprises 16 residues. The V end was cut by 1 base, the J end by 5 bases, with 17 bases between. The germline V gene encodes CDR1 SGHTA and CDR2 FQGNSA. The CDR3, as DNA: TGTGCCAGCAGCTTAGACCTGAGGGGATCGGGGGAGACCCAGTACTTC. Translation gives CASSLDLRGSGETQYF.

The rearrangement joins TRBV19 to TRBJ1-1, with D tentatively TRBD1 (5 bases). The CDR3 is 15 residues long. Trimming took 1 base from V and 1 from J, leaving 10 bases between them. Germline V gene lookup returns CDR1 LNHDA and CDR2 SQIVND (reference sequence). Here the CDR3 reads CASSIVGVGNTEAFF. The CDR3, as DNA: TGTGCCAGTAGTATAGTAGGGGTCGGGAACACTGAAGCTTTCTTT.

The rearrangement joins TRBV6-6 to TRBJ2-1; 8 bases fit TRBD1. V was pared by 6 bases and J by 7 bases, with 14 bases of the junction left unmatched. The V gene's germline CDR1 is MNHNY and CDR2 SVGAGI (reference sequence). The CDR3 contains 16 residues. DNA of the CDR3: TGTGCCAGCAGACAGTCCCGACAGGGGAAGGGGAATGAGCAGTTCTTC. Encoded protein: CASRQSRQGKGNEQFF.

The rearrangement links TRBV6-1 to TRBJ1-1, with D uncertain. The CDR3 has 15 residues. The V end lost 0 bases, the J end lost 4 bases, and 12 bases lay between the germline ends. Per the germline V gene, CDR1 is MNHNS and CDR2 is SASEGT. CDR3 DNA: TGTGCCAGCAGTGAAGCGTCGATGGTTGGCACTGAAGCTTTCTTT. This gives the protein CASSEASMVGTEAFF.

The gene calls are TRBV7-2 and TRBJ2-3; D perhaps matches TRBD2 (5 bases). Germline V gives CDR1 SGHTA, CDR2 FQGNSA. The CDR3 covers 13 residues. V gave up 5 bases and J gave up 6 bases, with 12 bases separating them. The chain's CDR3 is CASSRTGKDTQYF. The DNA of the CDR3 is TGTGCCAGCAGCCGTACGGGGAAGGATACGCAGTATTTT.

The rearrangement joins TRBV18 to TRBJ1-1; D is perhaps TRBD1 (5 bases). Per germline, CDR1 KGHSH and CDR2 LQKENI. Trimming took off 4 bases at V and 4 bases at J, with 10 bases between the two ends. There are 13 residues in the CDR3. CDR3 amino acids: CASSQGLGTEAFF. The CDR3 DNA follows: TGTGCCAGCTCACAGGGGTTGGGCACTGAAGCTTTCTTT.

The chain couples TRBV30 to TRBJ1-2; D call uncertain. The CDR3 totals 13 residues. Per the germline V gene, CDR1 is GTSNPN and CDR2 is SVGIG (reference sequence). V was shortened by 1 base and J by 3 bases, with 9 bases between the two germline ends. The CDR3 protein is CAWSALSDYGYTF. DNA for the CDR3: TGTGCCTGGAGTGCTCTCTCAGACTATGGCTACACCTTC. Drawing the rest from reference TRBV30 and TRBJ1-2, the complete variable domain is SQTIHQWPATLVQPVGSPLSLECTVEGTSNPNLYWYRQAAGRGLQLLFYSVGIGQISSEVPQNLSASRPQDRQFILSSKKLLLSDSGFYLCAWSALSDYGYTFGSGTRLTVV.

The chain has TRBV27 and TRBJ2-7; 8 nucleotides agree with TRBD1. Germline V CDR1 and CDR2: MNHEY, SMNVEV (reference sequence). Germline trimming cut 8 bases from V and 4 bases from J; bases unmatched to any gene: 10. This CDR3 has 14 amino acids. CDR3: CASSRPGQVYEQYF. CDR3 in DNA: TGTGCCAGCTCGAGGCCGGGACAGGTATACGAGCAGTACTTC.

The DNA of the CDR3 is TGTGCCAGCAGCGTAGGGGCGGGGGAAGAGACCCAGTACTTC. This codes for CASSVGAGEETQYF. This sequence joins TRBV9 and TRBJ2-5, with 7 bases fitting TRBD2. The germline gives CDR1 SGDLS, CDR2 YYNGEE. The CDR3 has 14 residues. Trimming removed 0 bases from V and 3 bases from J; junction bases left unmatched: 2.

This chain connects TRBV6-1 to TRBJ2-6; D gene uncertain. This CDR3 is built from 18 residues. Per germline, CDR1 MNHNS and CDR2 SASEGT. V lost 0 bases and J lost 0, with 12 bases in between. CDR3 protein: CASSEATGSVSGANVLTF. The CDR3 region has the DNA TGTGCCAGCAGTGAAGCAACGGGCTCAGTCTCTGGGGCCAACGTCCTGACTTTC.

V and J are TRBV5-1 and TRBJ2-5; 13 positions agree with TRBD2. The J call is in doubt because the DNA end fits TRBJ2-7 better. Germline CDR1 SGHRS, CDR2 YFSETQ. The CDR3 spans 15 residues. The CDR3 coding sequence is TGCGCCAGCAGAAACGGGACTAGCGGGACCTACGAGCAGTACTTC. This encodes CASRNGTSGTYEQYF.

The chain employs TRBV15 and TRBJ1-1, with unresolved D. Trimming removed 1 base from V and 0 bases from J, with 6 bases in between. This CDR3 has 14 amino acids. The germline V gene encodes CDR1 LNHNV and CDR2 YYDKDF (reference sequence). In DNA form, the CDR3 reads TGTGCCACCAGCAGAGGGTCTTTGAACACTGAAGCTTTCTTT. This translates into CATSRGSLNTEAFF.